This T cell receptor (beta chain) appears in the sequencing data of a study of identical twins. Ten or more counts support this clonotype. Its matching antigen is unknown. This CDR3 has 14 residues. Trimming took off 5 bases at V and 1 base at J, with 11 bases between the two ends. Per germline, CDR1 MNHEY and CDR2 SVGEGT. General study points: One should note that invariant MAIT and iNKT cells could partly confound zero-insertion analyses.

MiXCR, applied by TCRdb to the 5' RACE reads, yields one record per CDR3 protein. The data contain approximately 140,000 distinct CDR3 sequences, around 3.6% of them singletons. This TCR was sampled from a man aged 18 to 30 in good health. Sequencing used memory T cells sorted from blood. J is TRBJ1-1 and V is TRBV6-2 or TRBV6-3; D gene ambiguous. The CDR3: CASSQVGANTEAFF. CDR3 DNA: TGTGCCAGCAGTCAGGTGGGTGCGAACACTGAAGCTTTCTTT.